This paragraph covers one T cell receptor beta chain sequence. The antigen is not known. From the reads, TCRdb called clonotypes with MiXCR, one entry per CDR3 protein. The repertoire holds about 500,000 distinct CDR3 sequences, with 33% as singletons. The CDR3 spans 13 residues. Trimming removed 5 bases at V and 1 base at J, with 8 bases between. The germline V gene encodes CDR1 SEHNR and CDR2 FQNEAQ (reference sequence). These data originate in a study of T cell repertoires in cytomegalovirus infection. Looking at the study overall: Public TCR beta signatures marked donors with CMV infection and the matching HLA.

The TCR sequence derives from a human donor in good health (CMV status not recorded). Some clones in this sample may be carry-over from other donors' samples. Sequencing was performed on cultured PBMCs, taken from culture after CMV antigen stimulation. The V call is TRBV7-9, the J call TRBJ1-1; the D is unclear. Here the CDR3 DNA reads TGTGCCAGCAGCCGACACGCGAACACTGAAGCTTTCTTT. It specifies CASSRHANTEAFF. Full variable domain (outside the CDR3, taken from reference TRBV7-9 and TRBJ1-1): DTGVSQNPRHKITKRGQNVTFRCDPISEHNRLYWYRQTLGQGPEFLTYFQNEAQLEKSRLLSDRFSAERPKGSFSTLEIQRTEQGDSAMYLCASSRHANTEAFFGQGTRLTVV.